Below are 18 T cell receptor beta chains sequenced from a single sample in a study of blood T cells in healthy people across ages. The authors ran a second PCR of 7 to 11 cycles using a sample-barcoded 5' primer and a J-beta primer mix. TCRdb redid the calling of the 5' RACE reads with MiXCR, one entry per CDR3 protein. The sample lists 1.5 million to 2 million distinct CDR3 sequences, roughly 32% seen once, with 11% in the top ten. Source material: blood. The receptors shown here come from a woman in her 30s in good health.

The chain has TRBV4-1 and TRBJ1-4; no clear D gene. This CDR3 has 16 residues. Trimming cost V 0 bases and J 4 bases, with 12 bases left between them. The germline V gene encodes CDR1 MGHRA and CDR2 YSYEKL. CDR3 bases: TGCGCCAGCAGCCAAGAGGGGTACGGATATAATGAAAAACTGTTTTTT. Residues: CASSQEGYGYNEKLFF.

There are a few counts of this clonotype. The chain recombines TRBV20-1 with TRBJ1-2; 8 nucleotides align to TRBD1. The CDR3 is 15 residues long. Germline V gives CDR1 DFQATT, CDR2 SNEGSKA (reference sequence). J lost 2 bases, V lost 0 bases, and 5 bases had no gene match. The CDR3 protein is CSARDARQGNYGYTF. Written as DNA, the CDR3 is TGCAGTGCTAGAGATGCCAGACAGGGGAACTATGGCTACACCTTC.

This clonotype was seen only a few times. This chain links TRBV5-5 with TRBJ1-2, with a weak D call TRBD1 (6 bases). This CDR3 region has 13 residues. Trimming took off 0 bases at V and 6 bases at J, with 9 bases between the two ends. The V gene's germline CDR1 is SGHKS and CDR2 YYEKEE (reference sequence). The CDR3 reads CASSLDRANGYTF. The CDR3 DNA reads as TGTGCCAGCAGCTTGGACAGGGCCAATGGCTACACCTTC.

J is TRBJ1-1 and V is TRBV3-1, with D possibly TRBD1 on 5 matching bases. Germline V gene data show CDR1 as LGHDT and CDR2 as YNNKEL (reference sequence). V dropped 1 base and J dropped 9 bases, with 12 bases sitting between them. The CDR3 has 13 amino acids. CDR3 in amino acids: CASSQGGTVKAFF. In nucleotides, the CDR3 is TGTGCCAGCAGCCAAGGGGGGACGGTCAAAGCTTTCTTT.

CDR3 in DNA: TGTGCCACCAATAAATGTGAGACCCAGTACTTC. Protein: CATNKCETQYF. The genes are TRBV24-1 and TRBJ2-5; D not certain. V was cut by 8 bases and J by 5 bases, with 8 bases left in between. In germline, CDR1 is KGHDR, CDR2 SFDVKD. The CDR3 spans 11 residues.

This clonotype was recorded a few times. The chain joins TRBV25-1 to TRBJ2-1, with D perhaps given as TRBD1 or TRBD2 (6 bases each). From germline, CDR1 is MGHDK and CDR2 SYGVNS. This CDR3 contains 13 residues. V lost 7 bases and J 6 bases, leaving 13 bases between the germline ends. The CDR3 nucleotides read TGTGCCAGCACCCGGGGGCAGAGCAATGAGCAGTTCTTC. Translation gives CASTRGQSNEQFF.

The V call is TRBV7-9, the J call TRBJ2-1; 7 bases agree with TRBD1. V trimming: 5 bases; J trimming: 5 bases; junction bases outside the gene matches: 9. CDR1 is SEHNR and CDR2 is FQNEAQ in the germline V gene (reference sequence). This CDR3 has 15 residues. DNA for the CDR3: TGTGCCAGCAGCAAATTAATCGGGACAGACAATGAGCAGTTCTTC. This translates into CASSKLIGTDNEQFF.

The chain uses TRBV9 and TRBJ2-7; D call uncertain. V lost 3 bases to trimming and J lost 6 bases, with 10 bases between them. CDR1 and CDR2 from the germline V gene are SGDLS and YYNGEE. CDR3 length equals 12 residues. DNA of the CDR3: TGTGCCAGCAGCGGAGACACGTCCGAGCAGTACTTC. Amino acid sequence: CASSGDTSEQYF.

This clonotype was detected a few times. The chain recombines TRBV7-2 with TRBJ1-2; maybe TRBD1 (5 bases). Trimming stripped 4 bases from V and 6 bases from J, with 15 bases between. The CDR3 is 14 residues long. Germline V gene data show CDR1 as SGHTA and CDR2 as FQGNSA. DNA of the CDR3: TGTGCCAGCAGCTCACGCGGCGGGACGGATGGCTACACCTTC. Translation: CASSSRGGTDGYTF.

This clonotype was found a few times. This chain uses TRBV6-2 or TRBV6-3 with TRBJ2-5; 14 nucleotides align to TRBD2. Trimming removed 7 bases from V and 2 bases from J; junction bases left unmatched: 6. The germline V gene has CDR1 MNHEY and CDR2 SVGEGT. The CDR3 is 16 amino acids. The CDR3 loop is CASTGLAGGKQETQYF. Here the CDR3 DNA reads TGTGCCAGCACAGGACTAGCGGGAGGAAAACAAGAGACCCAGTACTTC.

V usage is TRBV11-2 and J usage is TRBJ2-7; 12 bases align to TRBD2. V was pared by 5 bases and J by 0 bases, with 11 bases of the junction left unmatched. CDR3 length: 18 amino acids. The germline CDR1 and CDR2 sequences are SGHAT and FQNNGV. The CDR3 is CASSRPGLAGHSSYEQYF. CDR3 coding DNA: TGTGCCAGCAGCCGCCCGGGACTAGCGGGCCATAGCTCCTACGAGCAGTACTTC.

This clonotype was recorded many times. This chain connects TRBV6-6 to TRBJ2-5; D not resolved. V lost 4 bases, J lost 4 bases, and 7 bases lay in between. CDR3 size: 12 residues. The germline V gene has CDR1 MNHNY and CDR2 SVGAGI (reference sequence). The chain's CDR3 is CASSFSRETQYF. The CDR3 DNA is TGTGCCAGCAGTTTCTCTAGAGAGACCCAGTACTTC.

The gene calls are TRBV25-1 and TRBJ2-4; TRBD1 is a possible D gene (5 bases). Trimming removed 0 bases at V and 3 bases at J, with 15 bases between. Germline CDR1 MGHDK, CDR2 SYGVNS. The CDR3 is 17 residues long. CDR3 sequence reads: CASSEYSSGYSKNIQYF. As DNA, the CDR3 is TGTGCCAGCAGTGAATATTCCTCAGGGTATAGCAAAAACATTCAGTACTTC. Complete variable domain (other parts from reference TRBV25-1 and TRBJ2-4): EADIYQTPRYLVIGTGKKITLECSQTMGHDKMYWYQQDPGMELHLIHYSYGVNSTEKGDLSSESTVSRIRTEHFPLTLESARPSHTSQYLCASSEYSSGYSKNIQYFGAGTRLSVL.

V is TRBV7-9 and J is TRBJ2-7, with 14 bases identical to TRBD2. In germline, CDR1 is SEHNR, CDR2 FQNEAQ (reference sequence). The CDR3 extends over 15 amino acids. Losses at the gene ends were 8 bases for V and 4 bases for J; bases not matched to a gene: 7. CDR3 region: CASGGLAGDLYEQYF. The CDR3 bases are TGTGCCAGCGGGGGACTAGCGGGAGATCTGTACGAGCAGTACTTC.

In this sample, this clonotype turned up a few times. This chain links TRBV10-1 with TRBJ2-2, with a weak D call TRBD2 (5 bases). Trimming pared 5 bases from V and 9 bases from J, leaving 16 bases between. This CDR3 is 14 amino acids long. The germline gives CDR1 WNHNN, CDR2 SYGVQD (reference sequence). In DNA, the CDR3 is TGCGCCAGCAGTTCCTCGACTAAGCGCCGGGAGCTGTTTTTT. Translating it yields CASSSSTKRRELFF.

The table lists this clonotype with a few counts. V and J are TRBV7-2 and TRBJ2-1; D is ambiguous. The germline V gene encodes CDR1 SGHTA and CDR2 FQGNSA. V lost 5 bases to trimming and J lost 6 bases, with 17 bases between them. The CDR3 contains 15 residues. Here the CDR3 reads CASSPSGLGINEQFF. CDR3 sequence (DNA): TGTGCCAGCAGCCCCAGTGGCCTGGGTATCAATGAGCAGTTCTTC.

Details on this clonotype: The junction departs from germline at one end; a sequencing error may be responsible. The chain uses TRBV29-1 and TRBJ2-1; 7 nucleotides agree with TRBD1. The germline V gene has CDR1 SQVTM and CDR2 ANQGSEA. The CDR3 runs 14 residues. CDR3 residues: CSVGEPGGYNEQFF. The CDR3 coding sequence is TGCAGCGTTGGGGAGCCAGGGGGTTACAACGAGCAGTTCTTC.

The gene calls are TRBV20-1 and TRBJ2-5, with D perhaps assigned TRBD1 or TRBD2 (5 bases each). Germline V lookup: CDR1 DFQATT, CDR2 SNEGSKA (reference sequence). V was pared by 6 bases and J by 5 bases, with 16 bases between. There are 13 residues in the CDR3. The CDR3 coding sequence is TGCAGTGCCTCGGGACCCCAAGGGGAGACCCAGTACTTC. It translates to CSASGPQGETQYF.